Listed below are T cell receptor beta chains from one sample, sequenced in a study of T-cell memory formation after mild COVID-19. A single record per CDR3 protein comes from TCRdb applying MiXCR to the 5' RACE reads. The repertoire includes fewer than 350,000 distinct CDR3 sequences, roughly 17% of them detected once, and 23% sits in the top ten. The sample comprised PBMCs or a T cell subset sorted from them (not recorded which). The receptors here all came from a man aged 18 to 30 who had mild COVID-19 (a few samples of this study predate the infection). Cell type and time point are not known. Both conserved end residues are part of each CDR3. D genes are given only for firm matches. Only some rows state a clone size, as once, few, many or a class for expanded clones.

large | - | TRBJ1-3 | TRBV20-1 | TGCAGTGCTCGTGGAAACACCATATATTTT | CSARGNTIYF
few | TRBD1 | TRBJ2-5 | TRBV20-1 | TGCAGTGCTAGTGGGGACAGGGGGCGCGAGGAGACCCAGTACTTC | CSASGDRGREETQYF
few | - | TRBJ2-3 | TRBV7-3 | TGTGCCAGCAGCACAACGGGGCTCACAGATACGCAGTATTTT | CASSTTGLTDTQYF
- | TRBD2 | TRBJ2-1 | TRBV6-5 | TGTGCCAGCCAGTTAGGACTAGCCTACAATGAGCAGTTCTTC | CASQLGLAYNEQFF
- | TRBD2 | TRBJ2-3 | TRBV20-1 | TGCAGTGCTAGAATTCGTCTAGCGGGGGGATCTAGCACAGATACGCAGTATTTT | CSARIRLAGGSSTDTQYF
- | - | TRBJ2-5 | TRBV18 | TGTGCCAGCTCACCAGGCAATCTACAAGAGACCCAGTACTTC | CASSPGNLQETQYF
- | - | TRBJ1-4 | TRBV14 | TGTGCCAGCAGCCAGTGGACGGGTCAGGGGAAACTGTTTTTT | CASSQWTGQGKLFF
- | - | TRBJ1-5 | TRBV6-5 | TGTGCCAGCAGTTCTTATGACACGAGTCAGCCCCAGCATTTT | CASSSYDTSQPQHF
few | - | TRBJ1-1 | TRBV10-3 | TGTGCCATCAGTGAAGGACAGACTCTTTTCTTT | CAISEGQTLFF
- | TRBD1 | TRBJ1-2 | TRBV6-1 | TGTGCCAGCGTTCAGGGGGACTATGGCTACACCTTC | CASVQGDYGYTF
- | TRBD2 | TRBJ2-7 | TRBV4-3 | TGCGCCAGCAGCCAACTAGCGGGGGGCTACGAGCAGTACTTC | CASSQLAGGYEQYF
few | - | TRBJ1-2 | TRBV5-1 | TGCGCCAGCAGCTTAGACACATCTAACTATGGCTACACCTTC | CASSLDTSNYGYTF
- | - | TRBJ2-7 | TRBV4-3 | TGCGCCAGCAGCCAGGCATGGGGAACTTACGAGCAGTACTTC | CASSQAWGTYEQYF
many | - | TRBJ2-5 | TRBV7-9 | TGTGCCAGCAGCCCGGATATAGAGGAGACCCAGTACTTC | CASSPDIEETQYF
- | - | TRBJ2-5 | TRBV20-1 | TGCAGTGCCCCCGAGGCGGACATTCCTCGGGGGACCCAGTACTTC | CSAPEADIPRGTQYF
few | TRBD1 | TRBJ2-5 | TRBV12-3/TRBV12-4 | TGTGCCAGCAGTGAAACAGGGGCGGGAGAGACCCAGTACTTC | CASSETGAGETQYF
- | - | TRBJ2-6 | TRBV7-2 | TGTGCCAGCAGCGCGGACAGTTACTCTGGGGCCAACGTCCTGACTTTC | CASSADSYSGANVLTF
few | TRBD2 | TRBJ2-1 | TRBV7-2 | TGTGCCAGCAGCCCCCTCCAACTAGCGCTCCGCCGGTTCTTC | CASSPLQLALRRFF
few | TRBD1 | TRBJ1-2 | TRBV9 | TGTGCCAGCAGCGTAGGTTCGACAGGGCGGGTCTATGGCTACACCTTC | CASSVGSTGRVYGYTF
few | - | TRBJ1-1 | TRBV4-3 | TGCGCCAGCAGCCAATTTTTCGGTGGCAGCCCCATGAACACTGAAGCTTTCTTT | CASSQFFGGSPMNTEAFF
- | - | TRBJ1-4 | TRBV7-6 | TGTGCCAGCAGCTTATCCGAGACTAATGAAAAACTGTTTTTT | CASSLSETNEKLFF
few | TRBD1 | TRBJ1-6 | TRBV7-2 | TGTGCCAGCAGCTGGGGACAGGGGGTTCGGTCACCCCTCCACTTT | CASSWGQGVRSPLHF
- | TRBD1 | TRBJ1-5 | TRBV5-5 | TGTGCCAGCAGCCGCGGACAGGGGGCCGGACAGCCCCAGCATTTT | CASSRGQGAGQPQHF
few | - | TRBJ2-2 | TRBV5-1 | TGCGCCAGCAGCTCGCCCGCTGGGGAGCTGTTTTTT | CASSSPAGELFF
- | - | TRBJ2-6 | TRBV20-1 | TGCAGTGCAACCAGGGGCTCTGGGGCCAACGTCCTGACTTTC | CSATRGSGANVLTF
- | - | TRBJ2-3 | TRBV5-6 | TGTGCCAGCCTAAGTGGCGCCCGCACAGATACGCAGTATTTT | CASLSGARTDTQYF
- | TRBD1 | TRBJ2-1 | TRBV11-2 | TGTGCCAGCAGCTTAGCTTGGGACAGGGGTGGGTTCTTC | CASSLAWDRGGFF
few | - | TRBJ1-4 | TRBV12-3/TRBV12-4 | TGTGCCAGCAGTTTCGGACCAACTAATGAAAAACTGTTTTTT | CASSFGPTNEKLFF
- | - | TRBJ1-2 | TRBV24-1 | TGTGCCACCAGTGATCCAAGCTATGGCTACACCTTC | CATSDPSYGYTF
few | - | TRBJ1-5 | TRBV28 | TGTGCCAGCAGTTCGCGGCCCGTATTGCCCCAGCATTTT | CASSSRPVLPQHF
- | TRBD2 | TRBJ2-1 | TRBV12-3/TRBV12-4 | TGTGCCAGCTCGGGAGAGACTAGCGGGAGTAATGAGCAGTTCTTC | CASSGETSGSNEQFF
- | TRBD2 | TRBJ2-3 | TRBV7-6 | TGTGCCAGCAGCCACGGGGGGGGGCCAACAGATACGCAGTATTTT | CASSHGGGPTDTQYF
few | - | TRBJ2-5 | TRBV12-3/TRBV12-4 | TGTGCCAGCAGAGGATCATTGGGAGAGACCCAGTACTTC | CASRGSLGETQYF
- | - | TRBJ2-3 | TRBV7-9 | TGTGCCAGCAGTTGGGGACAAACTACTAGCACAGATACGCAGTATTTT | CASSWGQTTSTDTQYF
few | - | TRBJ1-5 | TRBV6-5 | TGTGCCAGCAGGAGGTCAGGGAACCAGCCCCAGCATTTT | CASRRSGNQPQHF
- | - | TRBJ2-2 | TRBV5-4 | TGTGCCAGCACCCCCGTGGGGGCCGGGGAGCTGTTTTTT | CASTPVGAGELFF
few | - | TRBJ1-1 | TRBV2 | TGTGCCAGCAGTGAACTTCCGGGAACTGAAGCTTTCTTT | CASSELPGTEAFF
- | TRBD2 | TRBJ2-1 | TRBV4-2 | TGTGCCAGCAGCCCGGGAGCGGGGGGGGCCTACAATGAGCAGTTCTTC | CASSPGAGGAYNEQFF
- | - | TRBJ1-2 | TRBV9 | TGTGCCAGCAGCGTAGCAGGGCAGAACTATGGCTACACCTTC | CASSVAGQNYGYTF
few | TRBD2 | TRBJ2-5 | TRBV4-2 | TGTGCCAGCAGCCCGGGACTAGCGGGGGACCAAGAGACCCAGTACTTC | CASSPGLAGDQETQYF
few | TRBD1 | TRBJ1-6 | TRBV7-2 | TGTGCCAGCAGACAGGGGGCTTCGAATTCACCCCTCCACTTT | CASRQGASNSPLHF
- | TRBD1 | TRBJ1-2 | TRBV18 | TGTGCCAGCTCACGAGGACAGGACCCACTTAACTATGGCTACACCTTC | CASSRGQDPLNYGYTF
few | TRBD1 | TRBJ2-5 | TRBV18 | TGTGCCAGCTCGACAGGGCGCCAAGAGACCCAGTACTTC | CASSTGRQETQYF
- | - | TRBJ2-5 | TRBV2 | TGTGCCAGCAGTGTTAGGGTCCAAGAGACCCAGTACTTC | CASSVRVQETQYF
many | - | TRBJ2-6 | TRBV12-5 | TGTGCTAGTGGTTCCACCCCAGGGTTTTCAGGGGCCAACGTCCTGACTTTC | CASGSTPGFSGANVLTF
- | TRBD2 | TRBJ2-3 | TRBV4-2 | TGTGCCAGCAGCCAAGCCGGACTAGCGGGGGTGATAGATACGCAGTATTTT | CASSQAGLAGVIDTQYF
- | TRBD2 | TRBJ2-5 | TRBV7-3 | TGTGCCAGCAGCTTAAAAGGCGGGGGGGCCAAAGAGACCCAGTACTTC | CASSLKGGGAKETQYF
- | - | TRBJ2-3 | TRBV20-1 | TGCAGTGCTAGAGATTCAGGACAGCGCACAGATACGCAGTATTTT | CSARDSGQRTDTQYF
few | TRBD2 | TRBJ2-1 | TRBV7-6 | TGTGCCAGCAGCATGCGGGGGATATCCTACAATGAGCAGTTCTTC | CASSMRGISYNEQFF
- | - | TRBJ1-1 | TRBV20-1 | TGCAGTGCTCCGACGAATTATGGGACTGAAGCTTTCTTT | CSAPTNYGTEAFF
few | - | TRBJ2-4 | TRBV5-6 | TGTGCCAGCAGCTTAGGGGGGGCACGGAACATTCAGTACTTC | CASSLGGARNIQYF
few | - | TRBJ1-1 | TRBV4-1 | TGCGCCAGCAGCCTGAATACAGGGAACACTGAAGCTTTCTTT | CASSLNTGNTEAFF